Sequencing of this TCR beta chain was carried out in a study of T cell responses to AZD1222 COVID-19 vaccine. For this clone: Its antigen is currently unknown.

This table comes from immunoSEQ multiplex PCR, and its TCRdb copy is limited to in-frame clones, with some not included. The table has 120,000 to 150,000 clones, around nine tenths seen once. The study's findings and limits: The reported proportion of spike-specific TCRs targeting unmutated variant regions was nearly half. At 160-218 and 743-854, vaccine-associated CD4 TCRs were dominant, and they spanned spike. Spike-specific TCR breadth and depth both grew after two AZD1222 doses. The sample set comprised mostly white British donors with more females, and clonal diversity was possibly underestimated.

V was trimmed by 2 bases and J by 5 bases, leaving 10 bases between them. The V gene's germline CDR1 is KGHSH and CDR2 LQKENI. The CDR3 runs 14 residues. Here the sequenced sample was peripheral blood, taken on day 0 of AZD1222 vaccination. The chain employs TRBV18 and TRBJ2-1; D not resolved. The origin of this receptor is an adult in good health. CDR3 nucleotide sequence: TGTGCCAGCTCACCAGGGAACAGAGACAATGAGCAGTTCTTC. This gives the protein CASSPGNRDNEQFF.